This T cell receptor (beta chain) stems from a study of blood T cells in healthy people across ages. A second 7 to 11 cycle PCR used barcoded and J-beta primers. TCRdb reprocessed the 5' RACE reads with MiXCR, giving one entry per CDR3 protein. The sample gives just under 550,000 distinct CDR3 sequences, around 24% of which show up once; approximately 8.7% is in the top ten. Trimming removed 5 bases at V and 7 bases at J, with 14 bases between. In germline, CDR1 is LNHNV, CDR2 YYDKDF (reference sequence). The CDR3 length is 13 residues. These records were also assigned to another study, of T cells of mothers and their children.

The sample comprised blood. V gene TRBV15 combines with J gene TRBJ1-2, with no clear D. This receptor was obtained from a boy aged 5-17 years in good health. The chain's CDR3 is CATSERRNAGYTF. The CDR3 nucleotides read TGTGCCACCAGCGAAAGGAGGAACGCTGGCTACACCTTC.